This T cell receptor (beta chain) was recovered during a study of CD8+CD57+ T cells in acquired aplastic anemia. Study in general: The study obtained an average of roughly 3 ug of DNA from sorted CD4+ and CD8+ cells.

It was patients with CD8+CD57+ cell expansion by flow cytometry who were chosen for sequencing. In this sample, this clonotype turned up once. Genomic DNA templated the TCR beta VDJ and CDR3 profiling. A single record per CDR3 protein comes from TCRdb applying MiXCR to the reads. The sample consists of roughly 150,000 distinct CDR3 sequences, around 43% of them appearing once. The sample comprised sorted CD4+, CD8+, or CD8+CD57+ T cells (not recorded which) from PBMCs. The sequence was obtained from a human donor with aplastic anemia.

DNA for the CDR3: TGCGGCGCAGGACTAGCGGCTAGAGAGACCCAGTACTTC. Its protein is CGAGLAARETQYF. The chain recombines TRBV29-1 with TRBJ2-5; the match to TRBD2 covers 10 bases. This CDR3 has 13 amino acids. The germline CDR1 and CDR2 sequences are SQVTM and ANQGSEA.